A selection of T cell receptor beta chains follows, all from one sample in a study of shared clonotypes between healthy human individuals. TCRdb keeps only in-frame clones here, not all; method: immunoSEQ multiplex PCR. The sample consists of some 1,100,000 clones, around 78% of them appearing once. Material: memory CD4+ T cells from PBMCs. These receptors came from a man between 18 and 35 years old in good health. Some clones in this sample may be carry-over from other donors' samples. Both conserved end residues are part of each CDR3. A D gene is named only where the DNA matches it firmly. Size tells how often a clone was seen (once, few, many) or the class of an expanded clone, and some rows leave it out.

d_call j_call v_call clone_size cdr3_nt cdr3_aa
. TRBJ2-1 TRBV11-3 . TGTGCCAGCAGCCCTCGGGACGGTAGCTCCTACAATGAGCAGTTCTTC CASSPRDGSSYNEQFF
. TRBJ2-1 TRBV11-2 once TGTGCCAGCAGATTAAATACAGGGTTCGGTGAGCAGTTCTTC CASRLNTGFGEQFF
TRBD1 TRBJ2-7 TRBV19 . TGTGCCAGTAGTTCCGGGACAGTCGGGGCTAAGGAGCAGTACTTC CASSSGTVGAKEQYF
TRBD1 TRBJ2-7 TRBV10-2 few TGCGCCAGCATACAGGGGGCAAACTCCTACGAGCAGTACTTC CASIQGANSYEQYF
. TRBJ2-1 TRBV5-1 . TGCGCCAGCGGGAGGCGTCCCAATGAGCAGTTCTTC CASGRRPNEQFF
TRBD2 TRBJ2-7 TRBV14 . TGTGCCAGCAGCCAAGAACTAGCGGATTACTACGAGCAGTACTTC CASSQELADYYEQYF
TRBD1 TRBJ2-1 TRBV6-5 . TGTGCCAGCAGTACGGACAGGGGCAGTGAGCAGTTCTTC CASSTDRGSEQFF
TRBD2 TRBJ2-5 TRBV28 . TGTGCCAGCAGTTTATGGGCTAGCGGGGGGGAGACCCAGTACTTC CASSLWASGGETQYF
. TRBJ2-7 TRBV29-1 . TGCAGCGTTGAAGGGAACCGGGACGAGCAGTACTTC CSVEGNRDEQYF
. TRBJ1-2 TRBV28 . TGTGCCAGCACCCCCGTAGGTTTCGGCTACACCTTC CASTPVGFGYTF
. TRBJ2-5 TRBV29-1 once TGCAGCGTTCGCTTGGGCCTGGGAGAGACCCAGTACTTC CSVRLGLGETQYF
. TRBJ2-7 TRBV11-2 . TGTGCCAGCAGCTTAGATCGCACTAGCTACGAGCAGTACTTC CASSLDRTSYEQYF
TRBD1 TRBJ2-6 TRBV7-8 . TGTGCCAGCAGCTCTCCGGGACAGTACTCTGGGGCCAACGTCCTGACTTTC CASSSPGQYSGANVLTF
TRBD1 TRBJ1-4 TRBV7-9 . TGTGCCAGCAGCAGAGGACAGGGCGGAAAACTGTTTTTT CASSRGQGGKLFF
. TRBJ2-5 TRBV7-3 once TGTGCCAGCAGCCCCGGTCTTGCCCAAGAGACCCAGTACTTC CASSPGLAQETQYF
. TRBJ1-2 TRBV29-1 . TGCAGCGCTATTGAGGGGGACTATGGCTACACCTTC CSAIEGDYGYTF
. TRBJ2-3 TRBV5-4 few TGTGCCAGCAGCTTACGGGGCCCGGGGGCAGATACGCAGTATTTT CASSLRGPGADTQYF
TRBD1 TRBJ2-7 TRBV7-2 . TGTGCCAGCAGCAAGGACAGGGGGCCGGGCGAGCAGTACTTC CASSKDRGPGEQYF
. TRBJ1-1 TRBV7-9 . TGTGCCAGCAGCTCACTCGGACAGCTGAACACTGAAGCTTTCTTT CASSSLGQLNTEAFF
. TRBJ1-3 TRBV7-2 . TGTGCCAGCAGCCAAAACGGTTGGGGGGTTGGAAACACCATATATTTT CASSQNGWGVGNTIYF
TRBD2 TRBJ2-3 TRBV7-9 . TGTGCCAGCAGTTCAGCGGGGGCGGGAGGGCCGACAGATACGCAGTATTTT CASSSAGAGGPTDTQYF
TRBD2 TRBJ2-7 TRBV10-2 . TGCGCCAGCAGCCGGGGACTAGCGTACTCCTACGAGCAGTACTTC CASSRGLAYSYEQYF
. TRBJ1-2 TRBV7-9 . TGTGCCAGCAGCCCAATAGGGGCTAACTATGGCTACACCTTC CASSPIGANYGYTF
. TRBJ1-5 TRBV28 . TGTGCCAGCACCCGGGACACCCTAAGCCAGCCCCAGCATTTT CASTRDTLSQPQHF
. TRBJ1-1 TRBV28 few TGTGCCAGCAGCCGACGGGCAGAAGCTTTCTTT CASSRRAEAFF
TRBD1 TRBJ1-2 TRBV5-1 once TGCGCCAGCAGCTTGCTAGGACAGGGGAATGGCTACACCTTC CASSLLGQGNGYTF
. TRBJ1-2 TRBV30 . TGTGCCTGGAGTAAAGGCGGGGGCGCCCCCCTCATTTATGGCTACACCTTC CAWSKGGGAPLIYGYTF
. TRBJ2-1 TRBV30 . TGTGCCTGGAGTAATTGGGACAATGAGCAGTTCTTC CAWSNWDNEQFF
. TRBJ2-1 TRBV5-6 . TGTGCCAGCAGCTTGTTATACAGCTCCTACAATGAGCAGTTCTTC CASSLLYSSYNEQFF
TRBD2 TRBJ2-5 TRBV5-6 . TGTGCCAGCAGCTTGCTCGCGGGTGCTAGCGGGAGAATGGAGACCCAGTACTTC CASSLLAGASGRMETQYF
. TRBJ2-1 TRBV5-4 . TGTGCCAGCAGCTTTGGTTTTCAGAGGGGATCCTACAATGAGCAGTTCTTC CASSFGFQRGSYNEQFF
. TRBJ2-6 TRBV18 . TGTGCCAGCTCACCGAGGACGGCCCCGGGAGGGGCCAACGTCCTGACTTTC CASSPRTAPGGANVLTF
. TRBJ1-1 TRBV18 once TGTGCCAGCTCACCAGGAGTTAGGACTTTCGCCAGCCTCACTGAAGCTTTCTTT CASSPGVRTFASLTEAFF
. TRBJ2-7 TRBV5-1 . TGCGCCAGCAGCTTAACGTCTTCCACCTACGAGCAGTACTTC CASSLTSSTYEQYF
. TRBJ1-6 TRBV5-6 once TGTGCCAGCAGCCCTTTAAATTCACCCCTCCACTTT CASSPLNSPLHF
TRBD1 TRBJ1-6 TRBV9 . TGTGCCAGCAGCGGGACAGGGCCCGATTCACCCCTCCACTTT CASSGTGPDSPLHF
. TRBJ1-1 TRBV7-2 . TGTGCCAGCAGCCTGACGGGGACTGAAGCTTTCTTT CASSLTGTEAFF
TRBD2 TRBJ2-3 TRBV9 once TGTGCCAGCAGCGTAGGGCTAGCGGAACGCACAGATACGCAGTATTTT CASSVGLAERTDTQYF
. TRBJ2-7 TRBV30 . TGTGCCTGGAGTGAACAACACATAGAGCAGTACTTC CAWSEQHIEQYF
TRBD1 TRBJ1-5 TRBV27 . TGTGCCAGCAGTTTTTCCCCCGGGACAGGGGGCGGACAGCCCCAGCATTTT CASSFSPGTGGGQPQHF
. TRBJ2-5 TRBV5-1 . TGCGCCAGCAGCTTGTACAGGCAAGAGACCCAGTACTTC CASSLYRQETQYF
. TRBJ2-1 TRBV11-2 . TGTGCCAGCAGCCGGGGGTCGCTAGGGGACAATGAGCAGTTCTTC CASSRGSLGDNEQFF
. TRBJ1-3 TRBV29-1 . TGCAGCGTTGATAGGGAGATAGACAACACCATATATTTT CSVDREIDNTIYF
TRBD2 TRBJ2-3 TRBV29-1 . TGCAGCGTGGAACGACTAGCGGGAGGCCGCATTGGTACGCAGTATTTT CSVERLAGGRIGTQYF
. TRBJ2-2 TRBV28 . TGTGCCAGCACAGTGGGCGCCGGGGAGCTGTTTTTT CASTVGAGELFF
. TRBJ2-7 TRBV19 . TGTGCCAGTAGTATCAGTTTTGGCGGTTACGAGCAGTACTTC CASSISFGGYEQYF
. TRBJ1-5 TRBV28 . TGTGCCAGCAGTTTGCCAAGTTATCAGCCCCAGCATTTT CASSLPSYQPQHF
TRBD1 TRBJ1-4 TRBV15 . TGTGCCACCAGCGTCGGACAGGGAGGAGCAACTAATGAAAAACTGTTTTTT CATSVGQGGATNEKLFF
TRBD2 TRBJ2-1 TRBV4-2 . TGTGCCAGCAAACTAGCGGGAATCGGAAATGAGCAGTTCTTC CASKLAGIGNEQFF
. TRBJ2-7 TRBV6-5 . TGTGCCAGCAGTCGCACAGGGACCTACGAGCAGTACTTC CASSRTGTYEQYF
TRBD2 TRBJ2-2 TRBV7-2 . TGTGCCAGCAGCCTAGTGGCTAGCGGGAGGGCGGGCACCGGGGAGCTGTTTTTT CASSLVASGRAGTGELFF
. TRBJ2-6 TRBV7-2 many TGTGCCAGCAGCTTAGACAGCACTGGGGCCAACGTCCTGACTTTC CASSLDSTGANVLTF
. TRBJ1-4 TRBV11-1 few TGTGCCAGCAGCCAAAAGTGGCAGGGGAATGAAAAACTGTTTTTT CASSQKWQGNEKLFF
TRBD1 TRBJ2-2 TRBV4-1 . TGCGCCAGCAGCCGGGACAGGGGCACCGGGGAGCTGTTTTTT CASSRDRGTGELFF
. TRBJ2-7 TRBV4-2 . TGTGCCAGCAGCCAAGATAATCGGGCTACCGAGGGCTACGAGCAGTACTTC CASSQDNRATEGYEQYF
TRBD1 TRBJ1-5 TRBV4-1 . TGCGCCAGCAGCCAAGAAGGGGACAGAAATCAGCCCCAGCATTTT CASSQEGDRNQPQHF
. TRBJ2-7 TRBV29-1 . TGCAGCGTTGGCCTCGATAGTGACGAGCAGTACTTC CSVGLDSDEQYF
. TRBJ1-2 TRBV5-4 . TGTGCCAGCAGCCCGGAATCAACTAACTATGGCTACACCTTC CASSPESTNYGYTF
. TRBJ1-3 TRBV9 . TGTGCCAGCAGCCCCTTCACAGGATTTGGAAACACCATATATTTT CASSPFTGFGNTIYF
. TRBJ1-2 TRBV2 . TGTGCCAGCAGTGAGGGAGGGTATGGCTACACCTTC CASSEGGYGYTF